This T cell receptor (beta chain) derives from a study of blood T cell repertoires in COVID-19. The germline V and J ends were trimmed by 0 bases and 3 bases, with 13 bases remaining between them. Germline CDR1 SGDLS, CDR2 YYNGEE. The CDR3 runs to 15 residues. In the source study's methods: Using reference gene primer amplification, nucleated cell counts were estimated. Measured with immunoSEQ multiplex PCR; TCRdb has only the in-frame clones, and not every one. The DNA gave D and trimming, while V, J and clone size come from that table. In the table there are tens of thousands of clones, 70% to 90% of which are singletons.

The gene calls are TRBV9 and TRBJ2-7; D may be TRBD2 (6 bases). The sample taken for sequencing was peripheral blood. This TCR was sampled from a human donor with acute or convalescent COVID-19. The donor label of this sample is uncertain. CDR3 in amino acids: CASSVGSGRYYEQYF. In nucleotides, the CDR3 is TGTGCCAGCAGCGTAGGAAGCGGGCGCTACTACGAGCAGTACTTC.